This record looks at one T cell receptor beta chain sequence and its context. These data originate in a study of blood T cell repertoires in COVID-19. Study at large: Some COVID-19 samples were acute and others convalescent; all came from the United States, Italy and Spain. Sample material is recorded as cDNA or gDNA derived from T cells, B-cell-depleted T cells, or PBMCs.

Trimming removed 5 bases at V and 2 bases at J, with 7 bases between. The CDR3 spans 11 residues. CDR1 and CDR2 from the germline V gene are GTSNPN and SVGIG (reference sequence). Source study methods: Cell counts per sample came from amplifying reference gene primers. This table comes from immunoSEQ multiplex PCR, and its TCRdb copy is limited to in-frame clones, with some not included. The V and J calls and clone size are taken from that table; D and trimming were inferred from the DNA. The table lists over 200,000 clones, about 85% of them singletons. This rearrangement joins TRBV30 to TRBJ2-7; maybe TRBD1 (6 bases). The sequencing input was peripheral blood. The sequence was obtained from a woman in her late teens or twenties who had recovered from COVID-19. The CDR3 DNA follows: TGTGCCTGGGGGACAACCTACGAGCAGTACTTC. It encodes CAWGTTYEQYF.